The clone carrying this T cell receptor (beta chain) was observed a handful of times. These data come from a study of T cells after yellow fever vaccination. V was shortened by 6 bases and J by 6 bases, with 12 bases between the two germline ends. Looked up from germline, CDR1 is MNHEY and CDR2 is SVGAGI. The CDR3 is made up of 12 amino acids. TCRdb called the 5' RACE reads again in MiXCR, with one record for every CDR3 protein. The sample has roughly 400,000 distinct CDR3 sequences; around a sixth are singletons. The gene calls are TRBV6-5 and TRBJ2-7; D gene uncertain. The clonotype originates from a young man who received the YFV17D yellow fever vaccine. The specimen comprised PBMCs, sampled before the yellow fever booster vaccination. The CDR3: CASSPPGPEQYF. In nucleotides, the CDR3 is TGTGCCAGCAGCCCCCCCGGCCCCGAGCAGTACTTC.